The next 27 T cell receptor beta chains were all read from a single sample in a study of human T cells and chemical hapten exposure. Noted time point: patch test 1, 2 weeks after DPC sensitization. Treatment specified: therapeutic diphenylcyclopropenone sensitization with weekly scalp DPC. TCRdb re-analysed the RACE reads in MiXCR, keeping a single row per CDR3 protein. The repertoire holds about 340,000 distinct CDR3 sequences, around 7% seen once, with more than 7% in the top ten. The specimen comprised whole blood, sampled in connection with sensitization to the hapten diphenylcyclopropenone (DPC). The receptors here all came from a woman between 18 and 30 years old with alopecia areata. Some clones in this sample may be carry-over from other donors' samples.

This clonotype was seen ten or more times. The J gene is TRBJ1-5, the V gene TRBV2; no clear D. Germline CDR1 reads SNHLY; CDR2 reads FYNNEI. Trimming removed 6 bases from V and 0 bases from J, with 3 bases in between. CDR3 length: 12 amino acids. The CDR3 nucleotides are TGTGCCAGCAGGCGTAGCAATCAGCCCCAGCATTTT. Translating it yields CASRRSNQPQHF.

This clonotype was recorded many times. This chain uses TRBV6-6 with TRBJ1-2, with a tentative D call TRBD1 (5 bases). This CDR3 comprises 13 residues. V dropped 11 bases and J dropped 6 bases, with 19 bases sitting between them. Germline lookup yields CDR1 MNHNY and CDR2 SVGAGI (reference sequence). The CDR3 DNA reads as TGTGCCGGGGCAGGGAATCAGTTAAATGGCTACACCTTC. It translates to CAGAGNQLNGYTF.

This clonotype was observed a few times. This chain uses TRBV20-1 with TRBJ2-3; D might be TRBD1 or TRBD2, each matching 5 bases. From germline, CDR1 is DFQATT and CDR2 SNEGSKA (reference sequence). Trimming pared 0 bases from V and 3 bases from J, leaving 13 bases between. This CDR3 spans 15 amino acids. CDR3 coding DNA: TGCAGTGCTAGAGAGAGGGAAGAGGGGACAGATACGCAGTATTTT. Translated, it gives CSAREREEGTDTQYF.

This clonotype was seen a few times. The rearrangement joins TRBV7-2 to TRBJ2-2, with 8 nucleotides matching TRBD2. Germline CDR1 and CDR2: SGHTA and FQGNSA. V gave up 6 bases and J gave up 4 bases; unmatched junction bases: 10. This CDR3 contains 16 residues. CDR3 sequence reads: CASSPTGGAVTGELFF. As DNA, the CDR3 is TGTGCCAGCAGTCCAACCGGGGGGGCGGTCACCGGGGAGCTGTTTTTT.

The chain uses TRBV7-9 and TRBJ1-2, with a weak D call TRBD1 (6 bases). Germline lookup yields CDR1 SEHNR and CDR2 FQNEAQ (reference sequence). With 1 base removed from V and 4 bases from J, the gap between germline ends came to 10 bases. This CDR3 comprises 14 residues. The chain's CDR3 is CASSLDGGGYGYTF. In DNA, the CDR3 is TGTGCCAGCAGCTTAGATGGGGGCGGCTATGGCTACACCTTC. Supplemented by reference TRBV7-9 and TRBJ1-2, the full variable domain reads DTGVSQNPRHKITKRGQNVTFRCDPISEHNRLYWYRQTLGQGPEFLTYFQNEAQLEKSRLLSDRFSAERPKGSFSTLEIQRTEQGDSAMYLCASSLDGGGYGYTFGSGTRLTVV.

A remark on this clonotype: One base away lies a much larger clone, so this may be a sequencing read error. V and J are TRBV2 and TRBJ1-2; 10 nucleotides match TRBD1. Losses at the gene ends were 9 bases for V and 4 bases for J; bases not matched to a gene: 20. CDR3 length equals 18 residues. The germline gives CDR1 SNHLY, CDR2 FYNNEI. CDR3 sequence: CASPDAETGGLLGYGYTF. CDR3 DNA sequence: TGTGCCAGTCCTGATGCCGAGACAGGGGGCCTCCTAGGCTATGGCTACACCTTC.

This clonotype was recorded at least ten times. The DNA for the CDR3 is TGCAGTGCTAAAGCGGACGCGTCCTACGAGCAGTACTTC. Its translation is CSAKADASYEQYF. V and J are TRBV20-1 and TRBJ2-7; a weak D match, TRBD2 (5 bases). The CDR3 is 13 residues long. V was clipped by 4 bases and J by 1 base, with 11 bases between them. Germline V gives CDR1 DFQATT, CDR2 SNEGSKA (reference sequence).

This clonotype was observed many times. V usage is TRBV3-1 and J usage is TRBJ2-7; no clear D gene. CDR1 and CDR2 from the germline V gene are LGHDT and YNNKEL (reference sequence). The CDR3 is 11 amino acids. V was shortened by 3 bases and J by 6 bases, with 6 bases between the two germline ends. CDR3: CASSQVSEQYF. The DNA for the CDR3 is TGTGCCAGCAGCCAGGTCAGCGAGCAGTACTTC.

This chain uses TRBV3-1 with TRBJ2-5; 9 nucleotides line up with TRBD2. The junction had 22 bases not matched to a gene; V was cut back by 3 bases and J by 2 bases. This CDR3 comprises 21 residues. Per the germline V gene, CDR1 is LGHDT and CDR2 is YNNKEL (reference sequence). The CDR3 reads CASSQSLLYGGGVVRQETQYF. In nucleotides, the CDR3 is TGTGCCAGCAGCCAGTCCCTCCTCTACGGCGGGGGGGTCGTAAGGCAAGAGACCCAGTACTTC.

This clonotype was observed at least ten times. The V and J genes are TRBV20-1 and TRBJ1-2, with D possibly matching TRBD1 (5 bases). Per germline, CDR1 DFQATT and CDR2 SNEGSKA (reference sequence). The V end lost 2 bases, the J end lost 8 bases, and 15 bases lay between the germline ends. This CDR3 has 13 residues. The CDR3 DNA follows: TGCAGTGCTAGATATCCAGGTCAGGGCGGCTACACCTTC. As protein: CSARYPGQGGYTF.

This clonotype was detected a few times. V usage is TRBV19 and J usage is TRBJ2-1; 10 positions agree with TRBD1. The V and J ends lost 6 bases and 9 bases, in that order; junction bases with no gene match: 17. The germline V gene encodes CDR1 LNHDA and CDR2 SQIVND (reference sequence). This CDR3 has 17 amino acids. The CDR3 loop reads CASSRWGDRGSWSEQFF. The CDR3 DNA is TGTGCCAGTAGCCGGTGGGGGGACAGGGGCTCGTGGAGTGAGCAGTTCTTC. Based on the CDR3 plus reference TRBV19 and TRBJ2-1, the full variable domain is DGGITQSPKYLFRKEGQNVTLSCEQNLNHDAMYWYRQDPGQGLRLIYYSQIVNDFQKGDIAEGYSVSREKKESFPLTVTSAQKNPTAFYLCASSRWGDRGSWSEQFFGPGTRLTVL.

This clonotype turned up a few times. The DNA for the CDR3 is TGCAGCTTTCGGACAGGGAACTACGAGCAGTACTTC. This encodes CSFRTGNYEQYF. The chain is built from TRBV29-1 and TRBJ2-7, with 8 bases lining up with TRBD1. Trimming removed 8 bases from V and 3 bases from J; junction bases left unmatched: 6. CDR3 length: 12 residues. Germline loops: CDR1 SQVTM, CDR2 ANQGSEA.

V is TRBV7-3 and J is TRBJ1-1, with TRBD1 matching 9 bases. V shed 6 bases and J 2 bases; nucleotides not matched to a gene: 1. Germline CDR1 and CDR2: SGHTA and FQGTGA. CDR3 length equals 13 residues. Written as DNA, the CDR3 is TGTGCCAGCAGACAGGGGGCTAACACTGAAGCTTTCTTT. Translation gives CASRQGANTEAFF.

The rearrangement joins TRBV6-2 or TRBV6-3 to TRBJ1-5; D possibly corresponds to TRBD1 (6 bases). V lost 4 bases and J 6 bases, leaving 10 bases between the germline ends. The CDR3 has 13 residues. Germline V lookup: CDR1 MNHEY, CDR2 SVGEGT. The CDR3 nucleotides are TGTGCCAGCAGTTCACAGGGTATTCAGCCCCAGCATTTT. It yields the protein CASSSQGIQPQHF.

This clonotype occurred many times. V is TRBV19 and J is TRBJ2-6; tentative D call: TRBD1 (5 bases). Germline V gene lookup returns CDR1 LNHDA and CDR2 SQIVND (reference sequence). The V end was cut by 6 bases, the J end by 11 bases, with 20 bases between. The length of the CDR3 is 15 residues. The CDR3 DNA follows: TGTGCCAGTAGCCACCTGTTGGACAAGTTCGACGTCCTGACTTTC. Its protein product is CASSHLLDKFDVLTF.

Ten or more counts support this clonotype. CDR3 residues: CSAILPHPTGWEQYF. The CDR3 DNA is TGCAGCGCTATACTACCCCATCCGACAGGTTGGGAGCAGTACTTC. The chain has TRBV29-1 and TRBJ2-7; a possible D gene is TRBD1 (6 bases). CDR1 and CDR2 from the germline V gene are SQVTM and ANQGSEA. V was pared by 7 bases and J by 7 bases, with 26 bases between. The CDR3 spans 15 residues.

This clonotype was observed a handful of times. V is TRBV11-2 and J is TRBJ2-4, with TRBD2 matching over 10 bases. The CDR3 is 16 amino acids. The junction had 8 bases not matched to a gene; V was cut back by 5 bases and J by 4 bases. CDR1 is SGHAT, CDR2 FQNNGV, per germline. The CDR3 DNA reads TGTGCCAGCAGCCCAGGGACTAGCGACTGGAAAAACATTCAGTACTTC. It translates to CASSPGTSDWKNIQYF. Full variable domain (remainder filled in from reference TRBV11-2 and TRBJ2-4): EAGVAQSPRYKIIEKRQSVAFWCNPISGHATLYWYQQILGQGPKLLIQFQNNGVVDDSQLPKDRFSAERLKGVDSTLKIQPAKLEDSAVYLCASSPGTSDWKNIQYFGAGTRLSVL.

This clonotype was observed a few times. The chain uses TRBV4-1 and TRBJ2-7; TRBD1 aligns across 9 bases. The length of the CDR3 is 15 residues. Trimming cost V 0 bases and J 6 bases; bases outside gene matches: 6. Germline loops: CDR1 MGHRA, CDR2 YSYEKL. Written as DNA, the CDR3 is TGCGCCAGCAGCCAAGATCCACGGACAGGGGCCGAGCAGTACTTC. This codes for CASSQDPRTGAEQYF.

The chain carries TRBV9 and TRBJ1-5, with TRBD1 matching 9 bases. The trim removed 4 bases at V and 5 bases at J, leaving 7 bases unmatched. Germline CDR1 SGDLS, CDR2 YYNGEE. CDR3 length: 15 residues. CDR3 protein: CASSWGQGPDQPQHF. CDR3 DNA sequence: TGTGCCAGCAGCTGGGGACAGGGACCCGATCAGCCCCAGCATTTT.

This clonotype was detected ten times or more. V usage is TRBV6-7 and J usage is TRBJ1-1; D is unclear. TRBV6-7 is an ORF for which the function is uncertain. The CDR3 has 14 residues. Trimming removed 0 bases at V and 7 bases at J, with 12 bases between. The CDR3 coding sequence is TGTGCCAGCAGTTACTCCCCCTATCGGGGTGAAGCTTTCTTT. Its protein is CASSYSPYRGEAFF.

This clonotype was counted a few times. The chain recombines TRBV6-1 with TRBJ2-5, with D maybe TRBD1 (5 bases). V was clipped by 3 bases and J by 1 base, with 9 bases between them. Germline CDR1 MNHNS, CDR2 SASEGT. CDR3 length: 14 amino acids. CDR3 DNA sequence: TGTGCCAGCAGTGAGAGACAGCTCCAAGAGACCCAGTACTTC. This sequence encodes CASSERQLQETQYF.

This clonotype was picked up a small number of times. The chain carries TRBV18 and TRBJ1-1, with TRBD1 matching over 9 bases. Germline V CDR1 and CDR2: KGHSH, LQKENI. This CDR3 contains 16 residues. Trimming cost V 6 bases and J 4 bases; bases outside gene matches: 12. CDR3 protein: CASSPLQGARSTEAFF. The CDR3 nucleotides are TGTGCCAGCTCCCCTCTACAGGGGGCAAGGAGCACTGAAGCTTTCTTT. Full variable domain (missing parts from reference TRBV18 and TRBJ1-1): NAGVMQNPRHLVRRRGQEARLRCSPMKGHSHVYWYRQLPEEGLKFMVYLQKENIIDESGMPKERFSAEFPKEGPSILRIQQVVRGDSAAYFCASSPLQGARSTEAFFGQGTRLTVV.

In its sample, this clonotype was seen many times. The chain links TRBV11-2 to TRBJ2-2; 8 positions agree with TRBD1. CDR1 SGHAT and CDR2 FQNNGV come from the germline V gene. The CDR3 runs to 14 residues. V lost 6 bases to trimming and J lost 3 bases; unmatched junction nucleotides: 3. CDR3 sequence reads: CASSAGGYTGELFF. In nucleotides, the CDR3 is TGTGCCAGCAGTGCAGGGGGCTACACCGGGGAGCTGTTTTTT.

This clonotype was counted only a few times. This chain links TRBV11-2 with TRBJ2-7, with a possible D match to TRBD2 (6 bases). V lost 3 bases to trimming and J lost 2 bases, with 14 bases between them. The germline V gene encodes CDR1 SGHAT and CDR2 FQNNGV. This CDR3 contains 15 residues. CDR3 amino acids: CASSFDILAPYEQYF. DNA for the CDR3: TGTGCCAGCAGCTTCGACATACTAGCTCCCTACGAGCAGTACTTC.

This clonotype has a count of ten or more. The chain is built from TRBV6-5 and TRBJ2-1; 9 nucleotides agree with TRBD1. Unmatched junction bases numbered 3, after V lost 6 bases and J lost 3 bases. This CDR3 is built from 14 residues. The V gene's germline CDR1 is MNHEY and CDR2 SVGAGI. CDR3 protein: CASSTGGLYNEQFF. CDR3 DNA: TGTGCCAGCAGCACAGGGGGCCTCTACAATGAGCAGTTCTTC.

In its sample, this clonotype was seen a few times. In DNA form, the CDR3 reads TGTGCCAGCAGGAACAGGGGACTAGCGGGGGGCCGAGATACGCAGTATTTT. Residues: CASRNRGLAGGRDTQYF. V usage is TRBV7-2 and J usage is TRBJ2-3; TRBD2 agrees at 15 bases. Germline V gene data show CDR1 as SGHTA and CDR2 as FQGNSA. Trimming took 6 bases from V and 5 from J; bases not matched to a gene: 9. This CDR3 is built from 17 residues.

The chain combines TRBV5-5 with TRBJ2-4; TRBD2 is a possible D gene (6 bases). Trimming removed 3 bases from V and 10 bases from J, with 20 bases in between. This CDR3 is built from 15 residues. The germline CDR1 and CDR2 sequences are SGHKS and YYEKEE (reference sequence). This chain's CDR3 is CASSSPWDFSPIQYF. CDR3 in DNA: TGTGCCAGCAGCTCGCCCTGGGACTTTTCCCCTATTCAGTACTTC.